The 7 T cell receptor beta chains presented below share a single source sample, sequenced in a study of blood T cell repertoires in COVID-19. TCRdb's table, derived via immunoSEQ multiplex PCR, lists solely in-frame clones and lacks some. The data hold 250,000 to 350,000 clones, with over 80% observed a single time. The sequenced sample consisted of peripheral blood. These receptors all come from a woman aged 45-65 years with COVID-19, enrolled during active disease.

The rearrangement uses TRBV29-1 and TRBJ1-1; 9 positions match TRBD1. Germline assignment: CDR1 SQVTM and CDR2 ANQGSEA. This CDR3 is 14 amino acids long. After removal of 6 bases from V and 6 bases from J, the junction contained 11 bases not matched to a gene. CDR3 sequence (DNA): TGCAGCGTCGGGCTGACAGGGGGTTTTTCTGAAGCTTTCTTT. It specifies CSVGLTGGFSEAFF.

The chain links TRBV19 to TRBJ1-5, with 12 bases fitting TRBD1. Germline trimming cut 11 bases from V and 3 bases from J; bases unmatched to any gene: 14. The CDR3 loop spans 17 amino acids. Germline-derived CDR1 and CDR2 are LNHDA and SQIVND (reference sequence). CDR3 protein: CAAGQGAPSLINQPQHF. CDR3 sequence (DNA): TGTGCCGCGGGACAGGGGGCCCCATCCTTGATCAATCAGCCCCAGCATTTT.

The rearrangement links TRBV7-3 to TRBJ2-7; D is unresolved. There are 13 residues in the CDR3. CDR1 SGHTA and CDR2 FQGTGA come from the germline V gene. The germline V and J ends were trimmed by 2 bases and 2 bases, with 7 bases remaining between them. The CDR3 region has the DNA TGTGCCAGCAGCTTATTCCCAGCCTACGAGCAGTACTTC. Translation gives CASSLFPAYEQYF.

This chain connects TRBV21-1 to TRBJ2-7; whether TRBD1, the table's D call, matches the DNA was not checked. TRBV21-1 is a documented pseudogene. The CDR3 loop spans 15 amino acids. The CDR3: CASGLRDRRRGEQYF. For the CDR3, the DNA is TGTGCCAGCGGGCTCCGGGACAGGCGTCGGGGCGAGCAGTACTTC.

This clone was seen a single time. The rearrangement uses TRBV18 and TRBJ2-3; 9 nucleotides agree with TRBD2. J was trimmed by 0 bases and V by 3 bases; bases with no gene match: 10. CDR1 KGHSH and CDR2 LQKENI come from the germline V gene. This CDR3 is built from 18 residues. The CDR3 here is CASSPRTGLARSTDTQYF. CDR3 sequence (DNA): TGTGCCAGCTCACCGCGAACTGGACTAGCGAGAAGCACAGATACGCAGTATTTT. Filled out from reference TRBV18 and TRBJ2-3, the complete variable domain reads NAGVMQNPRHLVRRRGQEARLRCSPMKGHSHVYWYRQLPEEGLKFMVYLQKENIIDESGMPKERFSAEFPKEGPSILRIQQVVRGDSAAYFCASSPRTGLARSTDTQYFGPGTRLTVL.

V is TRBV13 and J is TRBJ2-5; 7 bases are shared with TRBD2. V shed 2 bases, J shed 7 bases, and the junction held 4 bases outside the gene matches. The CDR3 contains 13 residues. Germline assignment: CDR1 PRHDT and CDR2 FYEKMQ (reference sequence). In nucleotides, the CDR3 is TGTGCCAGCAGCTTATCACCGGGGGGGACCCAGTACTTC. It is translated as CASSLSPGGTQYF.

The CDR3 DNA reads as TGTGCCAGCACCCGACAGGGGGGCTATGGCTACACCTTC. Translating it yields CASTRQGGYGYTF. This chain connects TRBV28 to TRBJ1-2, with 9 bases matching TRBD1. Trimming removed 7 bases from V and 4 bases from J; junction bases left unmatched: 4. CDR3 length: 13 amino acids. The germline CDR1 and CDR2 sequences are MDHEN and SYDVKM.